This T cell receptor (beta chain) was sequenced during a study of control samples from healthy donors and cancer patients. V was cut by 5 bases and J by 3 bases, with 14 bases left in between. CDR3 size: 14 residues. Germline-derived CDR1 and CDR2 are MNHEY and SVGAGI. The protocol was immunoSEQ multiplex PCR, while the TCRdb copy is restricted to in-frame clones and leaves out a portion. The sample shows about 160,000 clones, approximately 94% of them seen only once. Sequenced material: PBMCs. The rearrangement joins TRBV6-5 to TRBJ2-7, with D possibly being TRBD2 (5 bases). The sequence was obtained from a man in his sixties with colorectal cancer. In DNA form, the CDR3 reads TGTGCCAGCAGTAGGACTCCGGAGAGCTACGAGCAGTACTTC. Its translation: CASSRTPESYEQYF.